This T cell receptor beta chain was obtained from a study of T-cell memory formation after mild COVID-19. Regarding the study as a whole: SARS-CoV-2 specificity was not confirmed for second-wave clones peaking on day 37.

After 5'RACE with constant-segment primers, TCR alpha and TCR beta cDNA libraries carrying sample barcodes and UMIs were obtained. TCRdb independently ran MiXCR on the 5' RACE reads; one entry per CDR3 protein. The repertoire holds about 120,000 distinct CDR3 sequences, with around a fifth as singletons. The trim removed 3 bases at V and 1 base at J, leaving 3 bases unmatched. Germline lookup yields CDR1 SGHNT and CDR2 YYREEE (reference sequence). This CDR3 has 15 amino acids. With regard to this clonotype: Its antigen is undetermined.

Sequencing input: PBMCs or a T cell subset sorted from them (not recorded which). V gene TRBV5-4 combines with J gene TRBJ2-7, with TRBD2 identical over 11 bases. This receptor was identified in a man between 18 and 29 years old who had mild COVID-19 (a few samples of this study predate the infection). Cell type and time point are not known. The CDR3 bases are TGTGCCAGCAGCTGGGTAGCGGGGGGGTCCTACGAGCAGTACGTC. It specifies CASSWVAGGSYEQYV.